This passage covers 20 T cell receptor beta chains from one sample sequenced in a study of cytomegalovirus exposure and HLA in healthy donors. In the PCR, 60 Vbeta and 13 Jbeta primers were used. Libraries were prepared by immunoSEQ multiplex PCR; TCRdb keeps only in-frame clonotypes and omits some of them. This table holds 100,000 or so clones, roughly 79% found once. Sequencing was performed on PBMCs. These receptors were collected from a man aged 40-49 years in good health and CMV-seronegative.

This clone was detected only a few times. The rearrangement uses TRBV2 and TRBJ2-5, with a tentative D call TRBD2 (6 bases). V was shortened by 8 bases and J by 3 bases, with 19 bases between the two germline ends. Per germline, CDR1 SNHLY and CDR2 FYNNEI. The CDR3 length is 15 residues. CDR3 amino acids: CASGREGLGKETQYF. The DNA for the CDR3 is TGTGCCAGCGGTCGCGAGGGACTGGGAAAAGAGACCCAGTACTTC.

The rearrangement uses TRBV2 and TRBJ1-5; 8 nucleotides align to TRBD1. Germline CDR1 and CDR2: SNHLY and FYNNEI. Trimming cost V 9 bases and J 3 bases; bases outside gene matches: 19. The CDR3 consists of 18 residues. The CDR3 DNA reads as TGTGCCAGTTACCCGGGACAGGAGGCTCGGTGGGTCAATCAGCCCCAGCATTTT. Residues: CASYPGQEARWVNQPQHF.

The chain joins TRBV13 to TRBJ2-1; 11 bases agree with TRBD2. V lost 5 bases to trimming and J lost 7 bases; unmatched junction nucleotides: 7. CDR3 length: 15 amino acids. The germline V gene encodes CDR1 PRHDT and CDR2 FYEKMQ (reference sequence). The CDR3 DNA reads as TGTGCCAGCAGCGTTAGCGGGAGGGCGGGTAATGAGCAGTTCTTC. Encoded protein: CASSVSGRAGNEQFF. Full variable domain (missing parts from reference TRBV13 and TRBJ2-1): AAGVIQSPRHLIKEKRETATLKCYPIPRHDTVYWYQQGPGQDPQFLISFYEKMQSDKGSIPDRFSAQQFSDYHSELNMSSLELGDSALYFCASSVSGRAGNEQFFGPGTRLTVL.

J is TRBJ2-7 and V is TRBV5-1; TRBD1 aligns across 7 bases. Germline CDR1 and CDR2: SGHRS and YFSETQ. The V segment lost 0 bases and the J segment 2 bases; nucleotides outside the gene matches: 5. The CDR3 contains 15 residues. The CDR3 region is CASSLGTGSPYEQYF. DNA for the CDR3: TGCGCCAGCAGCTTGGGGACAGGTTCTCCCTACGAGCAGTACTTC. Variable domain in full (rest from reference TRBV5-1 and TRBJ2-7): KAGVTQTPRYLIKTRGQQVTLSCSPISGHRSVSWYQQTPGQGLQFLFEYFSETQRNKGNFPGRFSGRQFSNSRSEMNVSTLELGDSALYLCASSLGTGSPYEQYFGPGTRLTVT.

The genes are TRBV29-1 and TRBJ2-5, with a tentative D call TRBD2 (5 bases). V lost 2 bases and J 11 bases, leaving 12 bases between the germline ends. Per the germline V gene, CDR1 is SQVTM and CDR2 is ANQGSEA. This CDR3 region has 11 residues. CDR3 sequence: CSVERLGEQYF. The CDR3 DNA is TGCAGCGTTGAAAGACTCGGGGAGCAGTACTTC.

The chain has TRBV6-5 and TRBJ1-1; 8 bases are a match to TRBD1. CDR1 is MNHEY and CDR2 is SVGAGI in the germline V gene. Trimming removed 5 bases from V and 1 base from J; junction bases left unmatched: 6. The CDR3 is 15 residues long. Here the CDR3 DNA reads TGTGCCAGCAGTCCCTTACAGGGGGGGAACACTGAAGCTTTCTTT. It encodes CASSPLQGGNTEAFF.

The gene calls are TRBV7-6 and TRBJ1-1; TRBD1 is a possible D gene (5 bases). CDR1 is SGHVS and CDR2 is FNYEAQ in the germline V gene. V gave up 1 base and J gave up 4 bases, with 7 bases separating them. This CDR3 is built from 13 residues. The CDR3 here is CASSLERGTEAFF. DNA for the CDR3: TGTGCCAGCAGCTTAGAAAGGGGCACTGAAGCTTTCTTT.

V usage is TRBV19 and J usage is TRBJ1-5, with a possible D match to TRBD1 (5 bases). The CDR3 runs 17 residues. From germline, CDR1 is LNHDA and CDR2 SQIVND (reference sequence). V gave up 1 base and J gave up 4 bases, with 17 bases separating them. CDR3 nucleotide sequence: TGTGCCAGTAGTATAGGCAGGGTGGGTTTAGCAAATCAGCCCCAGCATTTT. It encodes CASSIGRVGLANQPQHF.

CDR3 nucleotide sequence: TGTGCCAGTAGTATTCTAGAAATCTCGAAGAGCACTGAAGCTTTCTTT. This gives the protein CASSILEISKSTEAFF. The chain employs TRBV19 and TRBJ1-1; D is unresolved. V dropped 3 bases and J dropped 4 bases, with 18 bases sitting between them. CDR3 length equals 16 residues. The germline CDR1 and CDR2 sequences are LNHDA and SQIVND (reference sequence).

This chain joins TRBV29-1 and TRBJ2-1, with TRBD1 identical over 10 bases. V lost 3 bases and J lost 1; bases outside the gene matches: 9. The germline gives CDR1 SQVTM, CDR2 ANQGSEA. CDR3 length: 17 residues. Here the CDR3 reads CSVEQTGGFRSYNEQFF. As DNA, the CDR3 is TGCAGCGTTGAGCAGACAGGGGGCTTTAGGTCCTACAATGAGCAGTTCTTC.

The chain carries TRBV5-1 and TRBJ2-7; 9 bases agree with TRBD1. The CDR3 covers 14 residues. From germline, CDR1 is SGHRS and CDR2 YFSETQ. V lost 4 bases to trimming and J lost 3 bases; unmatched junction nucleotides: 5. The CDR3 DNA is TGCGCCAGCAGCCCTGGGACAGGGAACTACGAGCAGTACTTC. Protein product: CASSPGTGNYEQYF.

This sequence joins TRBV4-1 and TRBJ2-1; TRBD2 might be the D (6 bases). Germline V gene data show CDR1 as MGHRA and CDR2 as YSYEKL. V was clipped by 3 bases and J by 1 base, with 10 bases between them. The CDR3 is 15 residues long. Here the CDR3 reads CASSQQAGSYNEQFF. CDR3 DNA: TGCGCCAGCAGCCAGCAGGCGGGATCCTACAATGAGCAGTTCTTC.

V gene TRBV7-8 combines with J gene TRBJ1-6, with TRBD1 matching over 7 bases. This CDR3 has 17 amino acids. Germline CDR1 and CDR2: SGHVS and FQNEAQ. Trimming cost V 2 bases and J 9 bases; bases outside gene matches: 13. The CDR3 sequence is CASSLTGTAGLASPLHF. CDR3 bases: TGTGCCAGCAGCTTAACAGGGACAGCCGGTCTGGCTTCACCCCTCCACTTT.

This clone was seen more than once but under ten times. The rearrangement uses TRBV19 and TRBJ2-2; 8 nucleotides match TRBD2. The CDR3 loop spans 14 amino acids. The germline V gene encodes CDR1 LNHDA and CDR2 SQIVND (reference sequence). V lost 7 bases and J lost 1; bases outside the gene matches: 2. CDR3 nucleotides: TGTGCCAGTATGAGCGGGGGGAACACCGGGGAGCTGTTTTTT. It translates to CASMSGGNTGELFF.

The CDR3 loop is CASSLDTGTGGRNTIYF. For the CDR3, the DNA is TGTGCCAGCAGCTTGGACACCGGGACAGGGGGTAGAAACACCATATATTTT. The chain carries TRBV5-6 and TRBJ1-3, with TRBD1 matching over 11 bases. Per the germline V gene, CDR1 is SGHDT and CDR2 is YYEEEE. The V segment lost 0 bases and the J segment 5 bases; nucleotides outside the gene matches: 7. The CDR3 is 17 residues long. Based on the CDR3 plus reference TRBV5-6 and TRBJ1-3, the full variable domain is DAGVTQSPTHLIKTRGQQVTLRCSPKSGHDTVSWYQQALGQGPQFIFQYYEEEERQRGNFPDRFSGHQFPNYSSELNVNALLLGDSALYLCASSLDTGTGGRNTIYFGEGSWLTVV.

The rearrangement uses TRBV10-1 and TRBJ2-1; possible D gene TRBD2, 5 bases. Per the germline V gene, CDR1 is WNHNN and CDR2 is SYGVQD (reference sequence). The CDR3 length is 12 residues. V lost 7 bases and J lost 6, with 10 bases in between. The CDR3 DNA sequence: TGCGCCAGCATGAGAGGGCGCAATGAGCAGTTCTTC. Translation: CASMRGRNEQFF.

The rearrangement links TRBV12-1 to TRBJ2-3; no DNA check was done on the table's D call, TRBD2. TRBV12-1 is noted as a pseudogene. The CDR3 is 15 amino acids. CDR3 coding DNA: TGTGCCAGCAGCCCCACCCCGAGGAGAACAGATACGCAGTATTTT. Amino acid sequence: CASSPTPRRTDTQYF.

V and J are TRBV4-3 and TRBJ2-2; D may be TRBD2 (6 bases). In germline, CDR1 is LGHNA, CDR2 YSLEER. V lost 3 bases, J lost 6 bases, and 14 bases lay in between. The CDR3 has 15 amino acids. The CDR3 DNA reads TGCGCCAGCAGCCAGGAGGTAGGGAGGTCCGGGGAGCTGTTTTTT. Its protein is CASSQEVGRSGELFF.

The chain recombines TRBV6-5 with TRBJ2-1; D is possibly TRBD1 (6 bases). Germline V gene lookup returns CDR1 MNHEY and CDR2 SVGAGI. Trimming shortened V by 10 bases and J by 8 bases, and 12 bases separated the two germline ends. This CDR3 region has 11 residues. DNA of the CDR3: TGTGCCACCCAAACAGGGTATGAGCAGTTCTTC. This encodes CATQTGYEQFF.

This chain joins TRBV4-1 and TRBJ2-1; TRBD2 matches at 13 bases. V shed 4 bases and J 4 bases; nucleotides not matched to a gene: 16. The germline V gene encodes CDR1 MGHRA and CDR2 YSYEKL. This CDR3 has 20 amino acids. CDR3 residues: CASSRTIGLAGAKKYNEQFF. CDR3 DNA: TGCGCCAGCAGCCGGACAATTGGACTAGCGGGAGCCAAAAAGTACAATGAGCAGTTCTTC.